The 27 T cell receptor beta chains given below trace back to one sample, sequenced in a study of blood T cell repertoires in COVID-19. Measured with immunoSEQ multiplex PCR; TCRdb has only the in-frame clones, and not every one. The sample contains 250,000 to 350,000 clones, 89% of which appear only once. The sequenced sample consisted of peripheral blood. These receptors were obtained from a woman aged 60-75 years with acute or convalescent COVID-19.

The chain uses TRBV2 and TRBJ1-6; TRBD1 aligns across 7 bases. Germline CDR1 is SNHLY and CDR2 is FYNNEI. Trimming took 6 bases from V and 0 from J; bases not matched to a gene: 8. CDR3 length equals 17 residues. The CDR3: CASRLQGLSSYNSPLHF. The CDR3 DNA sequence: TGTGCCAGCAGACTACAGGGGTTGAGCTCCTATAATTCACCCCTCCACTTT.

With respect to this clone: Within the sample, other DNA sequences also encode this same CDR3. This CDR3 is CASSRGLAGGTDTQYF. The CDR3 nucleotides read TGTGCCAGCAGCCGTGGACTAGCGGGAGGGACAGATACGCAGTATTTT. The chain couples TRBV7-9 to TRBJ2-3; 15 bases agree with TRBD2. With V trimmed by 5 bases and J by 3 bases, 3 bases remained unmatched. The CDR3 sequence is 16 residues long. Germline CDR1 is SEHNR and CDR2 is FQNEAQ (reference sequence).

This chain's CDR3 is CASSPQGTQGYF. CDR3 DNA: TGTGCCAGCAGCCCCCAAGGGACTCAAGGGTATTTT. The V call is TRBV11-2, the J call TRBJ2-3; D might be TRBD2 (6 bases). Germline values: CDR1 SGHAT, CDR2 FQNNGV. This CDR3 contains 12 residues. Trimming took 5 bases from V and 14 from J, leaving 17 bases between them.

V is TRBV29-1 and J is TRBJ2-3; a weak D match, TRBD2 (5 bases). Germline values: CDR1 SQVTM, CDR2 ANQGSEA. V was clipped by 1 base and J by 0 bases, with 8 bases between them. This CDR3 contains 14 residues. CDR3: CSVEAGSSTDTQYF. CDR3 nucleotides: TGCAGCGTTGAAGCGGGGTCTAGCACAGATACGCAGTATTTT.

The chain is built from TRBV4-3 and TRBJ2-7; the D is unclear. The V end was cut by 1 base, the J end by 0 bases, with 7 bases between. The CDR3 consists of 14 residues. Germline CDR1 is LGHNA and CDR2 is YSLEER. The CDR3 DNA reads as TGCGCCAGCAGCCAAGCGCGCCACTCCTACGAGCAGTACTTC. This translates into CASSQARHSYEQYF.

Concerning this clone: This same CDR3 is encoded by further DNA sequences in the sample. The chain combines TRBV2 with TRBJ2-1; the D gene is possibly TRBD1 (5 bases). Germline CDR1 is SNHLY and CDR2 is FYNNEI. Deletions cut 6 bases from V and 3 bases from J, with 6 bases between. CDR3 length equals 12 residues. The DNA for the CDR3 is TGTGCCAGCAGCAGGGACTACAATGAGCAGTTCTTC. It specifies CASSRDYNEQFF.

The V call is TRBV18, the J call TRBJ1-5; 9 nucleotides match TRBD1. CDR1 is KGHSH, CDR2 LQKENI, per germline. The CDR3 totals 15 residues. V shed 1 base and J 4 bases; nucleotides not matched to a gene: 2. CDR3 amino acids: CASSPLGQGNQPQHF. In DNA, the CDR3 is TGTGCCAGCTCACCACTGGGACAGGGTAATCAGCCCCAGCATTTT.

The chain links TRBV24-1 to TRBJ1-2; D uncertain. This CDR3 is 11 amino acids long. V shed 5 bases and J shed 8 bases, with 8 bases lying between them. Germline lookup yields CDR1 KGHDR and CDR2 SFDVKD. CDR3 coding DNA: TGTGCCACCAGTGTTGATGGCGGCTACACCTTC. Residues: CATSVDGGYTF.

This rearrangement joins TRBV6-5 to TRBJ1-2; D might be TRBD1 (5 bases). Trimming cost V 0 bases and J 7 bases, with 12 bases left between them. The germline V gene encodes CDR1 MNHEY and CDR2 SVGAGI. This CDR3 region has 14 residues. CDR3 nucleotide sequence: TGTGCCAGCAGTTACTCGGGGGGTTCAAGTGGCTACACCTTC. This sequence encodes CASSYSGGSSGYTF.

The chain is built from TRBV6-5 and TRBJ1-1; a possible D gene is TRBD1 (6 bases). CDR1 MNHEY and CDR2 SVGAGI come from the germline V gene. Trimming left V 4 bases short and J 1 base short, with 13 bases between. The CDR3 runs to 15 residues. The CDR3 spells CASSSFGQQNTEAFF. CDR3 nucleotide sequence: TGTGCCAGCAGTTCTTTCGGACAGCAGAACACTGAAGCTTTCTTT.

This rearrangement joins TRBV19 to TRBJ1-1, with D unresolved. CDR3 length: 15 residues. V lost 6 bases to trimming and J lost 0 bases, with 14 bases between them. Germline-derived CDR1 and CDR2 are LNHDA and SQIVND (reference sequence). In DNA form, the CDR3 reads TGTGCCAGTAGCCCACACAGTCTCATGAACACTGAAGCTTTCTTT. Translating it yields CASSPHSLMNTEAFF.

V usage is TRBV29-1 and J usage is TRBJ2-2; maybe TRBD1 (5 bases). With 5 bases removed from V and 5 bases from J, the gap between germline ends came to 9 bases. The CDR3 sequence is 12 residues long. Germline V gene sequence: CDR1 SQVTM, CDR2 ANQGSEA. The CDR3, as DNA: TGCAGCGTTCCAGGGCATACCGGGGAGCTGTTTTTT. Translation gives CSVPGHTGELFF.

This chain connects TRBV9 to TRBJ2-5, with 7 positions matching TRBD1. With V trimmed by 0 bases and J by 4 bases, 3 bases remained unmatched. This CDR3 is 14 amino acids long. CDR1 SGDLS and CDR2 YYNGEE come from the germline V gene. The CDR3 nucleotides are TGTGCCAGCAGCGTAGGACAGGGATTAGAGACCCAGTACTTC. Protein sequence: CASSVGQGLETQYF.

This clone turned up a few times. The chain employs TRBV28 and TRBJ2-3; 9 bases map to TRBD2. Germline V lookup: CDR1 MDHEN, CDR2 SYDVKM. The CDR3 runs 17 residues. V trimming: 3 bases; J trimming: 0 bases; junction bases outside the gene matches: 7. CDR3 sequence reads: CASSLRLADSSTDTQYF. CDR3 coding DNA: TGTGCCAGCAGTTTGAGACTAGCGGACTCTAGCACAGATACGCAGTATTTT.

The table lists this clone with a count of one. V gene TRBV27 combines with J gene TRBJ2-1; 8 bases align to TRBD1. This CDR3 contains 16 residues. The V segment lost 4 bases and the J segment 0 bases; nucleotides outside the gene matches: 5. CDR1 MNHEY and CDR2 SMNVEV come from the germline V gene (reference sequence). The CDR3 is CASSSGQGSSYNEQFF. CDR3 coding DNA: TGTGCCAGCAGTTCTGGACAGGGTAGCTCCTACAATGAGCAGTTCTTC.

The J gene is TRBJ2-7, the V gene TRBV6-5, with 13 bases that match TRBD2. CDR1 is MNHEY, CDR2 SVGAGI, per germline. This CDR3 has 15 amino acids. J lost 5 bases, V lost 5 bases, and 6 bases had no gene match. CDR3 sequence: CASSQLAGGENEQYF. The CDR3 bases are TGTGCCAGCAGTCAACTAGCGGGAGGGGAAAACGAGCAGTACTTC.

The V and J genes are TRBV7-5 and TRBJ1-5; TRBD1, the table's D call, was not compared with the DNA. TRBV7-5 is a known pseudogene. The CDR3 is 18 residues long. The CDR3 coding sequence is TGTGTCAGAAGCTTCGGACAGGGGGTACCTTATAGCAATCAGCCCCAGCATTTT. Translated: CVRSFGQGVPYSNQPQHF.

V is TRBV5-1 and J is TRBJ2-6; TRBD1 might be the D (5 bases). CDR1 is SGHRS and CDR2 is YFSETQ in the germline V gene. The CDR3 totals 14 residues. Trimming took off 4 bases at V and 0 bases at J, with 5 bases between the two ends. CDR3 nucleotides: TGCGCCAGCAGCGACAGCTCTGGGGCCAACGTCCTGACTTTC. This encodes CASSDSSGANVLTF.

The chain uses TRBV6-5 and TRBJ1-1, with no clear D. This CDR3 has 14 residues. Per germline, CDR1 MNHEY and CDR2 SVGAGI. Trimming took 5 bases from V and 5 from J, leaving 15 bases between them. The CDR3 region has the DNA TGTGCCAGCAGTCAGCGAACGGGTTGGACTGAAGCTTTCTTT. Protein sequence: CASSQRTGWTEAFF.

This sequence joins TRBV19 and TRBJ1-2; 7 bases map to TRBD1. Germline V lookup: CDR1 LNHDA, CDR2 SQIVND (reference sequence). With V trimmed by 3 bases and J by 1 base, 2 bases remained unmatched. There are 14 residues in the CDR3. CDR3 loop: CASSIQGVNYGYTF. DNA for the CDR3: TGTGCCAGTAGTATTCAGGGGGTTAACTATGGCTACACCTTC.

The rearrangement joins TRBV29-1 to TRBJ1-2, with D perhaps matching TRBD1 (5 bases). There are 11 residues in the CDR3. The V gene's germline CDR1 is SQVTM and CDR2 ANQGSEA. Trimming took off 2 bases at V and 7 bases at J, with 8 bases between the two ends. The CDR3 reads CSVERTGGYTF. Here the CDR3 DNA reads TGCAGCGTTGAAAGAACAGGTGGCTACACCTTC.

This clone came up a few times. The rearrangement joins TRBV7-2 to TRBJ1-4, with TRBD1 matching over 9 bases. V lost 5 bases and J lost 0; bases outside the gene matches: 4. From germline, CDR1 is SGHTA and CDR2 FQGNSA. This CDR3 has 16 residues. CDR3 nucleotides: TGTGCCAGCAGCATTGACAGGGGGACAACTAATGAAAAACTGTTTTTT. Translated, it gives CASSIDRGTTNEKLFF.

The chain couples TRBV5-6 to TRBJ2-3, with D perhaps matching TRBD2 (6 bases). From germline, CDR1 is SGHDT and CDR2 YYEEEE. The CDR3 runs 16 residues. Trimming took off 3 bases at V and 3 bases at J, with 17 bases between the two ends. Written as DNA, the CDR3 is TGTGCCAGCAGCTCCGAACTGGGACTGGGGACAGATACGCAGTATTTT. Protein product: CASSSELGLGTDTQYF.

This sequence joins TRBV5-1 and TRBJ1-1, with D perhaps TRBD1 (5 bases). Germline V gene sequence: CDR1 SGHRS, CDR2 YFSETQ. The CDR3 runs 15 residues. V was cut by 3 bases and J by 4 bases, with 16 bases left in between. The CDR3 is CASSSEFRRGTEAFF. CDR3 in DNA: TGCGCCAGCAGCTCTGAGTTCCGGAGGGGCACTGAAGCTTTCTTT.

The DNA for the CDR3 is TGTGCCAGCAGCCCGGGACAGGGCAACACTGAAGCTTTCTTT. This gives the protein CASSPGQGNTEAFF. The gene calls are TRBV7-9 and TRBJ1-1, with 9 bases aligning to TRBD1. The CDR3 runs 14 residues. Germline V gene data show CDR1 as SEHNR and CDR2 as FQNEAQ (reference sequence). J lost 2 bases, V lost 5 bases, and 3 bases had no gene match.

The chain is built from TRBV6-6 and TRBJ1-3; 8 bases line up with TRBD1. Germline CDR1 and CDR2: MNHNY and SVGAGI (reference sequence). Trimming cost V 8 bases and J 1 base; bases outside gene matches: 7. The CDR3 has 15 amino acids. CDR3: CASGQGIPSGNTIYF. The CDR3 region has the DNA TGTGCCAGCGGACAGGGCATTCCTTCTGGAAACACCATATATTTT.

This clone has just one count. This sequence joins TRBV6-5 and TRBJ2-1, with TRBD2 matching 7 bases. This CDR3 region has 15 residues. Germline CDR1 reads MNHEY; CDR2 reads SVGAGI. Germline trimming cut 8 bases from V and 4 bases from J; bases unmatched to any gene: 11. The CDR3: CASSYGGLQYNEQFF. In DNA, the CDR3 is TGTGCCAGCTCCTACGGGGGACTACAATACAATGAGCAGTTCTTC.